Included here is one TCR beta chain sequence, with context. The antigen is undetermined. This CDR3 has 15 amino acids. Trimming pared 3 bases from V and 7 bases from J, leaving 16 bases between. Per the germline V gene, CDR1 is LNHDA and CDR2 is SQIVND (reference sequence). This sample is part of a study of cytomegalovirus exposure and HLA in healthy donors. Study observations and caveats: One later analysis reportedly identified an Asian-associated ancestry cluster that showed fewer N-insertions than the roughly 600-donor mean.

Use of 60 Vbeta and 13 Jbeta primers characterized the PCR. Profiled with immunoSEQ multiplex PCR; TCRdb holds only in-frame clones, not every one. The table includes about 130,000 clones, about 85% detected once. The TCR sequence derives from a boy aged 5-17 years in good health and CMV-seronegative. The sequenced sample was PBMCs. The V and J genes are TRBV19 and TRBJ1-5; weak D call: TRBD1 (6 bases). The CDR3 DNA reads as TGTGCCAGTAGTATCGAAGGGGGTGGCGGGCAGCCCCAGCATTTT. The encoded protein is CASSIEGGGGQPQHF.